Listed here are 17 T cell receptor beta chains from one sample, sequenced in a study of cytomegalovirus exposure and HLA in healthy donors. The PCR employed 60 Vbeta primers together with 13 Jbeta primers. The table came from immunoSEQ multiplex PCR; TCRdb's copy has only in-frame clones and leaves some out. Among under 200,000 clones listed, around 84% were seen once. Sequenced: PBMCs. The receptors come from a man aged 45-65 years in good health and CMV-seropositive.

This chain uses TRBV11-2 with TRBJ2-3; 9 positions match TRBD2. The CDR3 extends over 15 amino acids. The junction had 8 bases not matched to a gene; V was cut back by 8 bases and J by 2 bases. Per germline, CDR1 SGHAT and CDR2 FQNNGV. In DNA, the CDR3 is TGTGCCAGCCTTGAGGTGGGACTAGCCACAGATACGCAGTATTTT. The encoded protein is CASLEVGLATDTQYF.

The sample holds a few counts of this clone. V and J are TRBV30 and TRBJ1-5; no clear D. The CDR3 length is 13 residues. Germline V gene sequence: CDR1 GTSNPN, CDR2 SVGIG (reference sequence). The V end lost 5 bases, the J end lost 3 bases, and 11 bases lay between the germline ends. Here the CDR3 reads CAWASGYNQPQHF. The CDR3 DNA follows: TGTGCCTGGGCCAGCGGTTACAATCAGCCCCAGCATTTT.

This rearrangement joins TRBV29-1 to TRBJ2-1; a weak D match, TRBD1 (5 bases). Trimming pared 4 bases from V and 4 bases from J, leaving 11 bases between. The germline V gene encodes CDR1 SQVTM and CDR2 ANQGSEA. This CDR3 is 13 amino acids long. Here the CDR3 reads CSVGGRPYNEQFF. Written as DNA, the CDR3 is TGCAGCGTTGGGGGCCGCCCTTACAATGAGCAGTTCTTC.

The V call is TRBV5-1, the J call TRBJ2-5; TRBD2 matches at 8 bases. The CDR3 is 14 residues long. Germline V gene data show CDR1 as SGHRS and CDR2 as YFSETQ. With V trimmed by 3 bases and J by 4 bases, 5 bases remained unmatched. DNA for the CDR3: TGCGCCAGCAGCTGGGGACGGGGGGGAGAGACCCAGTACTTC. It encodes CASSWGRGGETQYF.

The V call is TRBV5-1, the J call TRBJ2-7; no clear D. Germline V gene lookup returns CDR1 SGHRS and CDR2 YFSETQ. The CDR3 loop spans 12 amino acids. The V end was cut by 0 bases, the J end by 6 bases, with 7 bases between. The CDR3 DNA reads TGCGCCAGCAGCTTGGAGAGAGGCGAGCAGTACTTC. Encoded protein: CASSLERGEQYF.

The CDR3 DNA sequence: TGTGCCAGCAGCACCGCCCGGGATCCGGAGACCCAGTACTTC. Encoded protein: CASSTARDPETQYF. The rearrangement joins TRBV28 to TRBJ2-5, with a tentative D call TRBD2 (5 bases). V was pared by 6 bases and J by 5 bases, with 16 bases between. The germline CDR1 and CDR2 sequences are MDHEN and SYDVKM. This CDR3 region has 14 residues.

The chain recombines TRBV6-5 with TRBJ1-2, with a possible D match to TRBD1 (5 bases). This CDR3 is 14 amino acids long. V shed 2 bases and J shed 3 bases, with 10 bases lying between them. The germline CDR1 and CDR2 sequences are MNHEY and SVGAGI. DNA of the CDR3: TGTGCCAGCAGTTACCTAGGGGAACACTATGGCTACACCTTC. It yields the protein CASSYLGEHYGYTF.

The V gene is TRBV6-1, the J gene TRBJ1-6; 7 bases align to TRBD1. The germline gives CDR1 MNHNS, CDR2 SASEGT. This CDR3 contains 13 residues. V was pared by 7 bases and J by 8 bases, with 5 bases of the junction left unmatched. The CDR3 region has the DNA TGTGCCAGCATCAACAGGGGAGATTCACCCCTCCACTTT. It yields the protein CASINRGDSPLHF.

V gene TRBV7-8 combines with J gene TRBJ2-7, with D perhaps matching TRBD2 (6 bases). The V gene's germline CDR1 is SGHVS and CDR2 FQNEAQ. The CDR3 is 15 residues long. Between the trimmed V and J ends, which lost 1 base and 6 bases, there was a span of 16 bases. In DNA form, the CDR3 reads TGTGCCAGCAGCTTAGGTGGAGGAGGGGAGTCCGAGCAGTACGTC. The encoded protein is CASSLGGGGESEQYV.

CDR3 DNA sequence: TGTGCCAGCAGCAAAGGGGGACCCCTCCGCGGTGCGCAGTATTTT. It encodes CASSKGGPLRGAQYF. The chain recombines TRBV7-3 with TRBJ2-3; a possible D gene is TRBD1 (6 bases). Germline CDR1 and CDR2: SGHTA and FQGTGA. Trimming took off 5 bases at V and 10 bases at J, with 22 bases between the two ends. The length of the CDR3 is 15 residues.

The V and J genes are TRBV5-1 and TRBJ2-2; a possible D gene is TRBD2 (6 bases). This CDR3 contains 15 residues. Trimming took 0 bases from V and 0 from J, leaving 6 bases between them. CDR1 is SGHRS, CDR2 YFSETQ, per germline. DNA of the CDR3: TGCGCCAGCAGCTTGGGGGACTCGAACACCGGGGAGCTGTTTTTT. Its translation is CASSLGDSNTGELFF.

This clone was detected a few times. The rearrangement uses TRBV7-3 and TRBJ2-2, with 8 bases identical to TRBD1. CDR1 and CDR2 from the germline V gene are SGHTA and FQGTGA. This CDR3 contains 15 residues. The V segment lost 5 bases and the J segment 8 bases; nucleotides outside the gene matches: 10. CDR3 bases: TGTGCCAGCAGCGCAGCAGGGGGCGCGAAGGGGGAGCTGTTTTTT. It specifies CASSAAGGAKGELFF.

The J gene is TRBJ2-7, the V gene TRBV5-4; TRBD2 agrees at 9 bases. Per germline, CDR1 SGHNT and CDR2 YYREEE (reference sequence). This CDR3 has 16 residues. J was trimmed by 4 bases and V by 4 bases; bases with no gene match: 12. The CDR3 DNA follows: TGTGCCAGCAGCCCGGGAGCTAGCGGGACGATTTACGAGCAGTACGTC. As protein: CASSPGASGTIYEQYV.

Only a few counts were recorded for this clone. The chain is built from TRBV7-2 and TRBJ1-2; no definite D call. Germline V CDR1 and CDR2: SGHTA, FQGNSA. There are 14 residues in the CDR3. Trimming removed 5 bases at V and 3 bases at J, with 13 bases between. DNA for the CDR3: TGTGCCAGCAGCGCCGAGAGGAGTTACTATGGCTACACCTTC. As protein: CASSAERSYYGYTF.

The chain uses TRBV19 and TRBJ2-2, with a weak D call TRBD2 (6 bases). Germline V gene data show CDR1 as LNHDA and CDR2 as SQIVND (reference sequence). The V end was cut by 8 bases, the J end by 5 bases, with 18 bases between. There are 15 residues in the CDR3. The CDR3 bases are TGTGCCAGTTCCATCGGCGGGGACGGGACCGGGGAGCTGTTTTTT. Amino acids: CASSIGGDGTGELFF.

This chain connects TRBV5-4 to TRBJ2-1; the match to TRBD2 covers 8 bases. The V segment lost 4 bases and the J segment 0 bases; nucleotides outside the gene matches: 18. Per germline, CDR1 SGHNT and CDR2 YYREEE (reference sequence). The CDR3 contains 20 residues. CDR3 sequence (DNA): TGTGCCAGCAGCCCTGGAGTAGGAGCGGGGGCCTTTAGCTCCTACAATGAGCAGTTCTTC. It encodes CASSPGVGAGAFSSYNEQFF.

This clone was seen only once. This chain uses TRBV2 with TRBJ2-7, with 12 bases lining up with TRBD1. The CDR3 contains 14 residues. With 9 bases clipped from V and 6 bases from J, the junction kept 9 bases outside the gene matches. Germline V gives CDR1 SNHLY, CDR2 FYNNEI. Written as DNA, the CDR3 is TGTGCCAGTGAACACGGGACAGGGGGCCGCGAGCAGTACGTC. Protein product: CASEHGTGGREQYV.